Listed below are T cell receptor beta chains from one sample, sequenced in a study of blood T cell repertoires in COVID-19. The assay was immunoSEQ multiplex PCR, and TCRdb's table has in-frame clones only and misses some. The sample gives some 210,000 clones, roughly 90% of which show up once; roughly 6.2% is in the top ten. Sequences were obtained from peripheral blood. The receptor set was obtained from a middle-aged woman who had recovered from COVID-19. The CDR3 runs from the conserved cysteine through the conserved F or W. Fields, in order: J gene, V gene, D gene, clone size, CDR3 DNA, CDR3 protein. A D gene is named only where the DNA matches it firmly. Clone size appears in some rows only: once, few, many, or a class for an expanded clone.

J: TRBJ2-7; V: TRBV28; D: TRBD2; size: -; DNA: TGTGCCAGCAGCCTTACCCCCTTGCGGACTAGCGGGAGTGGCGAGCAGTACTTC; CDR3: CASSLTPLRTSGSGEQYF
J: TRBJ2-2; V: TRBV4-3; D: -; size: few; DNA: TGCGCCAGCAGCCAAGAAATTTGGTCAGGGGTCACGAACACCGGGGAGCTGTTTTTT; CDR3: CASSQEIWSGVTNTGELFF
J: TRBJ2-2; V: TRBV9; D: TRBD2; size: -; DNA: TGTGCCAGCAGCGTAGATTCGCTAGCGGGAGGTTACACCGGGGAGCTGTTTTTT; CDR3: CASSVDSLAGGYTGELFF
J: TRBJ2-1; V: TRBV7-6; D: -; size: -; DNA: TGTGCCAGCAGCTTAATGACAGGTTCTCGCAATGAGCAGTTCTTC; CDR3: CASSLMTGSRNEQFF
J: TRBJ2-6; V: TRBV30; D: TRBD1; size: -; DNA: TGTGCCTGGAGTGGGACAGGGGGCCTTGGGGCCAACGTCCTGACTTTC; CDR3: CAWSGTGGLGANVLTF
J: TRBJ1-2; V: TRBV6-5; D: -; size: -; DNA: TGTGCCAGCAGTTACTCTACAGGCGGCTACACCTTC; CDR3: CASSYSTGGYTF
J: TRBJ2-1; V: TRBV7-8; D: TRBD2; size: -; DNA: TGTGCCAGCTTGGTAGCGGGATACAATGAGCAGTTCTTC; CDR3: CASLVAGYNEQFF
J: TRBJ2-5; V: TRBV5-1; D: TRBD2; size: -; DNA: TGCGCCAGCAGTGAAGGGACTAGCGGGAGCGGGGGGCAAGAGACCCAGTACTTC; CDR3: CASSEGTSGSGGQETQYF
J: TRBJ2-1; V: TRBV6-5; D: TRBD2; size: -; DNA: TGTGCCAGCAGTTTTAAGGGACTAGCGGGAGTGAATGAGCAGTTCTTC; CDR3: CASSFKGLAGVNEQFF
J: TRBJ2-6; V: TRBV5-8; D: -; size: once; DNA: TGTGCCAGCAGCTTCAGACAGGCGGCGTACTCTGGGGCCAACGTCCTGACTTTC; CDR3: CASSFRQAAYSGANVLTF
J: TRBJ2-7; V: TRBV19; D: -; size: -; DNA: TGTGCCAGTAGTAATCGGCAGGGCCCCGAGCAGTACTTC; CDR3: CASSNRQGPEQYF
J: TRBJ2-4; V: TRBV18; D: TRBD1; size: -; DNA: TGTGCCAGCTCGCCAACAGGGACAGAGGCTAACATTCAGTACTTC; CDR3: CASSPTGTEANIQYF
J: TRBJ1-2; V: TRBV10-2; D: -; size: -; DNA: -; CDR3: CAVGPGGYGYTF
J: TRBJ1-2; V: TRBV3-1/TRBV3-2; D: TRBD1; size: -; DNA: TGTGCCAGCAGCCTACAGGGGGACGATGGCTACACCTTC; CDR3: CASSLQGDDGYTF
J: TRBJ2-7; V: TRBV18; D: TRBD1; size: -; DNA: TGTGCCAGCTCACCGCGACAGGGGGACTACGAGCAGTACTTC; CDR3: CASSPRQGDYEQYF